This TCR beta chain is drawn from a study of T-cell reconstitution after alpha-beta-depleted transplantation in children. Study-level results: T cells produced anew were the main source of T-cell counts and diversity one year after transplant.

This clonotype came up many times. What it binds is unknown. CDR1 MDHEN and CDR2 SYDVKM come from the germline V gene. J lost 4 bases, V lost 8 bases, and 6 bases had no gene match. This CDR3 region has 15 residues. Unique molecular identifiers were incorporated when the TCRbeta library was constructed. MiXCR, run by TCRdb on the PCR reads, gives a single entry per CDR3 protein. The sample records hundreds of thousands of distinct CDR3 sequences, 9.5% to 13% being singletons. The chain couples TRBV28 to TRBJ2-1; TRBD2 matches 12 bases. The receptor was derived from a male patient between 2 and 10 years old who had a stem cell transplant for chronic granulomatous disease, so the T cells may come from the graft donor. This sample comprised peripheral blood, obtained 180 days after TCRalphabeta/CD19-depleted stem cell transplant. The CDR3 bases are TGTGCCAGCGCAAGACTAGCGGGAGATTACAATGAGCAGTTCTTC. Its translation: CASARLAGDYNEQFF. Filled out from reference TRBV28 and TRBJ2-1, the complete variable domain reads DVKVTQSSRYLVKRTGEKVFLECVQDMDHENMFWYRQDPGLGLRLIYFSYDVKMKEKGDIPEGYSVSREKKERFSLILESASTNQTSMYLCASARLAGDYNEQFFGPGTRLTVL.